Below, one TCR beta chain is given with its context. This clone was observed once. Its recognized antigen is unknown. It has no much larger one-base neighbor in the sample; base qualities were not kept. Receptors were amplified or captured by the immunoSEQ multiplex PCR assay. As stored in TCRdb, this immuneACCESS dataset retains in-frame rearrangements with V and J assigned. A fraction of the clones does not appear; measured against another copy, unresolved V genes explain less than half of the discrepancy, and the remainder lacks a known reason. This sample lists around 84,000 clones; less than 98% were detected once. The ten largest make up approximately 0.2% of the sample. CDR1 SGDLS and CDR2 YYNGEE are derived from the germline V gene. The CDR3 sequence holds 14 residues, the cysteine and phenylalanine included. Only CDR3 DNA remains: 42 bases, in frame from the first base. Germline trimming amounts to 3 bases on V and 3 bases on J, with 2 as the count of junction bases outside the gene matches.

This specimen comes from a study of technical replicates of blood from a handful of donors (dated by TCRdb to about 2017). The rearrangement joined TRBV9 to TRBJ1-5, with 8 bases in between that match TRBD1. The sample was T cells isolated from PBMCs. The sequence came from a human donor in good health. The CDR3 here reads CASSGQGLNQPQHF. The DNA sequence is as follows: TGTGCCAGCAGCGGACAGGGGCTCAATCAGCCCCAGCATTTT.